One sample yielded the 2 T cell receptor beta chains listed below, sequenced in a study of beta chain features in type 1 diabetes. The whole isolated RNA underwent reverse transcription, so sequencing captured expressed TCRB transcripts. This table comes from immunoSEQ multiplex PCR, and its TCRdb copy is limited to in-frame clones, with some not included. The sample includes over 500,000 clones, roughly 16% of them seen just once. Sequencing input: naive CD4+ T cells from blood. These receptors were collected from a man younger than 35 in good health.

Here the CDR3 DNA reads TGCGCCAGCAGCCATGGACCTATCCTCGGAAACACCATATATTTT. Its translation: CASSHGPILGNTIYF. This chain joins TRBV4-1 and TRBJ1-3; D is unresolved. Germline CDR1 MGHRA, CDR2 YSYEKL. The germline V and J ends were trimmed by 3 bases and 4 bases, with 13 bases remaining between them. This CDR3 is 15 amino acids long.

This clone appeared a few times. The chain carries TRBV15 and TRBJ2-7; D gene uncertain. The V gene lost 1 base and the J gene lost 0 bases, with 10 bases spanning the gap. This CDR3 contains 15 residues. Germline CDR1 is LNHNV and CDR2 is YYDKDF (reference sequence). CDR3 sequence: CATSRATRRSYEQYF. CDR3 in DNA: TGTGCCACCAGCAGAGCTACACGTCGCTCCTACGAGCAGTACTTC.